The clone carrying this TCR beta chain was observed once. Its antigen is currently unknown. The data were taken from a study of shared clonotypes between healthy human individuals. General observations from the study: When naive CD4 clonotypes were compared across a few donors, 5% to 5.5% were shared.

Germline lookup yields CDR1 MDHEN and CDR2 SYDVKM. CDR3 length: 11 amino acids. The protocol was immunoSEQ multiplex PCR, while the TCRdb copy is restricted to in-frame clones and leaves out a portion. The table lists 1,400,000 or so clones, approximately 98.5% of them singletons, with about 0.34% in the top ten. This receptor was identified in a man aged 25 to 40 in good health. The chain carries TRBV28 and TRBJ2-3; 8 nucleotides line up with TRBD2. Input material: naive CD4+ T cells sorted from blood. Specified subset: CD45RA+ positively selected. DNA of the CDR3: TGTGGGAGCGGGAGCGGGGATACGCAGTATTTT. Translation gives CGSGSGDTQYF.